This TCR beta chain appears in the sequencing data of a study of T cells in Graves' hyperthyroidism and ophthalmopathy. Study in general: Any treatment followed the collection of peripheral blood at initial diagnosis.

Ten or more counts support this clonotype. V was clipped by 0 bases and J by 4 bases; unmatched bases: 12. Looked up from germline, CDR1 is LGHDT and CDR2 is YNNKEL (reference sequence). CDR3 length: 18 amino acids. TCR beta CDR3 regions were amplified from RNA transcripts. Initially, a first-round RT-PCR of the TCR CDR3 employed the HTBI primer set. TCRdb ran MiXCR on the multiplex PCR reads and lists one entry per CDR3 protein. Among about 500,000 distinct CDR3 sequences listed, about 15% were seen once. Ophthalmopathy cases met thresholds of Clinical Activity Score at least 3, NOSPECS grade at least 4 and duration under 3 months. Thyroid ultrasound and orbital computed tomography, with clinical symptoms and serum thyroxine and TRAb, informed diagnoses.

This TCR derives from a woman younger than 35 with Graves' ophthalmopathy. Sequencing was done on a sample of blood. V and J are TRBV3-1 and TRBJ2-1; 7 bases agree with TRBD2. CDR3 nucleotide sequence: TGTGCCAGCAGCCAAGATCAATCTGCGTGGGAGGGTTACAATGAGCAGTTCTTC. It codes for CASSQDQSAWEGYNEQFF.